The clone carrying this TCR beta chain was seen ten or more times. What it recognizes is unknown. The entry originates in a study of T cell repertoires in cytomegalovirus infection. As for the study in general: CMV epitopes in the study were HLA-C-restricted (recently identified) and HLA-B-restricted (well studied). Matching HLA type, along with CMV infection, was indicated by public TCR beta signatures. General study results and limits: Within the response measured ex vivo, HLA-C-restricted CMV-specific TCR beta clonotypes were dominant. Carriage of CMV together with the relevant HLA was identifiable through cumulative public TCR beta family frequency.

MiXCR, run by TCRdb on the reads, gives a single entry per CDR3 protein. The sample has 300,000 to 400,000 distinct CDR3 sequences, 25% to 35% seen once; the top ten hold around 18%. Germline V gene data show CDR1 as SGHTA and CDR2 as FQGNSA. The CDR3 sequence is 14 residues long. V lost 6 bases to trimming and J lost 10 bases; unmatched junction nucleotides: 7. This chain connects TRBV7-2 to TRBJ1-6, with 9 positions matching TRBD1. This sample comprised cultured PBMCs, obtained from culture after CMV antigen stimulation. This sequence originates from a human donor in good health (CMV status not recorded). Some clones in this sample may be carry-over from other donors' samples. The CDR3 loop is CASSLTGGSSPLHF. The CDR3 bases are TGTGCCAGCAGTTTGACAGGGGGAAGCTCACCCCTCCACTTT.